The TCR beta chain under discussion was sequenced for a study of PD-L1 blockade in urothelial cancer. Overall study: Males with bladder-origin urothelial cancer constituted about 85% of the 29 patients.

Time point specified: peripheral blood 6 weeks after treatment start. Only in-frame clones appear in the TCRdb table, and some are missing; sequencing was by immunoSEQ multiplex PCR. The sample holds fewer than 90,000 clones, 75% to 95% seen once. The TCR comes from a woman over 75 with urothelial cancer. This specimen was PBMCs, taken around atezolizumab (anti-PD-L1) treatment.

CDR3 in amino acids: CASSLAGQGADGYTF. The DNA for the CDR3 is TGCGCCAGCAGCCTTGCGGGACAGGGGGCGGATGGCTACACCTTC. The genes are TRBV5-1 and TRBJ1-2; 12 bases match TRBD1. Trimming at V came to 4 bases and at J to 6 bases, leaving 7 bases not matched to a gene. CDR1 SGHRS and CDR2 YFSETQ come from the germline V gene. The CDR3 runs 15 residues.